These 32 T cell receptor beta chains were all obtained from the same sample, sequenced in a study of Ad26.COV2.S vaccination and SARS-CoV-2 variants. Stated treatment: some 19 received Ad26.COV2.S at low or high dose, single or two shots; about five received placebo; per-sample allocation not given. Sampling was performed 63 days after the first vaccine or placebo injection. The table came from immunoSEQ multiplex PCR; TCRdb's copy has only in-frame clones and leaves some out. The data contain hundreds of thousands of clones, about 87% of them singletons. The sample was peripheral blood, taken in a trial of Ad26.COV2.S vaccine versus placebo. Receptors originate from a person aged 18-60 years who received the Ad26.COV2.S COVID-19 vaccine or a placebo.

The chain joins TRBV6-2 or TRBV6-3 to TRBJ2-7; no clear D gene. Between the trimmed V and J ends, which lost 2 bases and 5 bases, there was a span of 13 bases. CDR3 length: 14 amino acids. CDR1 MNHEY and CDR2 SVGEGT come from the germline V gene. The CDR3 spells CASSYGPPPDEQYF. The CDR3 DNA reads as TGTGCCAGCAGTTACGGGCCACCTCCCGACGAGCAGTACTTC.

The V gene is TRBV27, the J gene TRBJ2-7, with 13 bases identical to TRBD2. Trimming removed 5 bases from V and 7 bases from J; junction bases left unmatched: 5. This CDR3 contains 14 residues. The germline V gene has CDR1 MNHEY and CDR2 SMNVEV (reference sequence). CDR3 DNA: TGTGCCAGCAGTCCTGGACTAGCGGGAGCTGAGCAGTACTTC. Its protein is CASSPGLAGAEQYF.

V is TRBV10-3 and J is TRBJ2-7, with D hard to call. This CDR3 comprises 12 residues. Trimming shortened V by 4 bases and J by 3 bases, and 7 bases separated the two germline ends. The germline gives CDR1 ENHRY, CDR2 SYGVKD. For the CDR3, the DNA is TGTGCCATCAGTGTTAAGGGCTACGAGCAGTACTTC. Encoded protein: CAISVKGYEQYF.

V usage is TRBV3-1 (or the pseudogene TRBV3-2) and J usage is TRBJ2-5, with D maybe TRBD1 (5 bases). Germline V gene lookup returns CDR1 LGHDT and CDR2 YNNKEL (reference sequence). V was trimmed by 4 bases and J by 5 bases, leaving 11 bases between them. This CDR3 has 13 residues. CDR3 bases: TGTGCCAGCAGCCTTTCAGGGATGGAGACCCAGTACTTC. It codes for CASSLSGMETQYF.

The chain joins TRBV6-5 to TRBJ2-3, with D unclear. This CDR3 is 14 amino acids long. V was shortened by 3 bases and J by 2 bases, with 9 bases between the two germline ends. Germline V gives CDR1 MNHEY, CDR2 SVGAGI. The DNA for the CDR3 is TGTGCCAGCAGTTATGACTCGAACACAGATACGCAGTATTTT. It specifies CASSYDSNTDTQYF.

This clone was recorded once. The chain recombines TRBV19 with TRBJ1-1; TRBD1 is a possible D gene (5 bases). V was trimmed by 7 bases and J by 0 bases, leaving 12 bases between them. This CDR3 is built from 14 residues. The germline gives CDR1 LNHDA, CDR2 SQIVND (reference sequence). In nucleotides, the CDR3 is TGTGCCAGTACCGAGGGGAGATTGAACACTGAAGCTTTCTTT. Protein product: CASTEGRLNTEAFF. The full variable domain, in which reference TRBV19 and TRBJ1-1 provide the parts outside the CDR3, is DGGITQSPKYLFRKEGQNVTLSCEQNLNHDAMYWYRQDPGQGLRLIYYSQIVNDFQKGDIAEGYSVSREKKESFPLTVTSAQKNPTAFYLCASTEGRLNTEAFFGQGTRLTVV.

The chain carries TRBV7-2 and TRBJ1-3, with 8 bases aligning to TRBD1. V trimming: 5 bases; J trimming: 4 bases; junction bases outside the gene matches: 10. The length of the CDR3 is 16 residues. In germline, CDR1 is SGHTA, CDR2 FQGNSA. The CDR3 DNA sequence: TGTGCCAGCAGCGGACAGGGAAGCATCTCGGGAAACACCATATATTTT. This sequence encodes CASSGQGSISGNTIYF. The whole variable domain, filled in from reference TRBV7-2 and TRBJ1-3, reads GAGVSQSPSNKVTEKGKDVELRCDPISGHTALYWYRQSLGQGLEFLIYFQGNSAPDKSGLPSDRFSAERTGGSVSTLTIQRTQQEDSAVYLCASSGQGSISGNTIYFGEGSWLTVV.

The chain couples TRBV3-1 (or the pseudogene TRBV3-2) to TRBJ1-6, with D tentatively TRBD1 (5 bases). Germline CDR1 and CDR2: LGHDT and YNNKEL (reference sequence). Trimming took off 1 base at V and 4 bases at J, with 5 bases between the two ends. The CDR3 is 14 residues long. This chain's CDR3 is CASSQGQYNSPLHF. The CDR3 DNA follows: TGTGCCAGCAGCCAAGGACAGTATAATTCACCCCTCCACTTT.

V gene TRBV15 combines with J gene TRBJ2-3; D gene uncertain. With 1 base removed from V and 3 bases from J, the gap between germline ends came to 2 bases. The CDR3 has 12 residues. Germline-derived CDR1 and CDR2 are LNHNV and YYDKDF (reference sequence). The CDR3 is CATSRVTDTQYF. In nucleotides, the CDR3 is TGTGCCACCAGCAGAGTGACAGATACGCAGTATTTT.

The chain uses TRBV5-1 and TRBJ2-2; D might be TRBD2 (5 bases). The CDR3 runs to 15 residues. CDR1 and CDR2 (germline): SGHRS, YFSETQ. Trimming took off 5 bases at V and 2 bases at J, with 13 bases between the two ends. For the CDR3, the DNA is TGCGCCAGCAGTAGTGGACTGGTAAACACCGGGGAGCTGTTTTTT. Protein sequence: CASSSGLVNTGELFF. The full variable domain, completed using reference TRBV5-1 and TRBJ2-2, is KAGVTQTPRYLIKTRGQQVTLSCSPISGHRSVSWYQQTPGQGLQFLFEYFSETQRNKGNFPGRFSGRQFSNSRSEMNVSTLELGDSALYLCASSSGLVNTGELFFGEGSRLTVL.

This sequence joins TRBV14 and TRBJ1-1; the D is unclear. The CDR3 consists of 13 residues. V shed 1 base and J shed 2 bases, with 5 bases lying between them. The V gene's germline CDR1 is SGHDN and CDR2 FVKESK. CDR3 residues: CASSQGFNTEAFF. The CDR3 DNA reads as TGTGCCAGCAGCCAAGGGTTTAACACTGAAGCTTTCTTT. Using reference TRBV14 and TRBJ1-1 for the parts outside the CDR3, the full variable domain is EAGVTQFPSHSVIEKGQTVTLRCDPISGHDNLYWYRRVMGKEIKFLLHFVKESKQDESGMPNNRFLAERTGGTYSTLKVQPAELEDSGVYFCASSQGFNTEAFFGQGTRLTVV.

As concerns this clone: Other DNA sequences in the sample encode the same CDR3. As DNA, the CDR3 is TGTGCCAGCAGCTTGGCCGGGACAGATACGCAGTATTTT. Translation: CASSLAGTDTQYF. The V gene is TRBV5-4, the J gene TRBJ2-3; no clear D. Trimming pared 0 bases from V and 3 bases from J, leaving 5 bases between. CDR3 size: 13 residues. CDR1 SGHNT and CDR2 YYREEE come from the germline V gene (reference sequence). Looking up the rest from reference TRBV5-4 and TRBJ2-3 gives the full variable domain: ETGVTQSPTHLIKTRGQQVTLRCSSQSGHNTVSWYQQALGQGPQFIFQYYREEENGRGNFPPRFSGLQFPNYSSELNVNALELDDSALYLCASSLAGTDTQYFGPGTRLTVL.

V is TRBV7-9 and J is TRBJ1-1; possibly TRBD1 for D (6 bases). This CDR3 has 14 residues. Per the germline V gene, CDR1 is SEHNR and CDR2 is FQNEAQ (reference sequence). The V end lost 3 bases, the J end lost 4 bases, and 12 bases lay between the germline ends. CDR3 protein: CASSFEGVSTEAFF. The DNA of the CDR3 is TGTGCCAGCAGCTTCGAGGGGGTAAGCACTGAAGCTTTCTTT. Full variable domain (outside the CDR3, taken from reference TRBV7-9 and TRBJ1-1): DTGVSQNPRHKITKRGQNVTFRCDPISEHNRLYWYRQTLGQGPEFLTYFQNEAQLEKSRLLSDRFSAERPKGSFSTLEIQRTEQGDSAMYLCASSFEGVSTEAFFGQGTRLTVV.

V usage is TRBV30 and J usage is TRBJ2-7; perhaps TRBD2 as D (6 bases). CDR1 GTSNPN and CDR2 SVGIG come from the germline V gene (reference sequence). With 2 bases removed from V and 2 bases from J, the gap between germline ends came to 13 bases. The CDR3 covers 14 residues. CDR3 sequence: CAWSTGGSAYEQYF. As DNA, the CDR3 is TGTGCCTGGAGTACTGGGGGGTCGGCCTACGAGCAGTACTTC.

The chain couples TRBV18 to TRBJ2-7; 13 bases are a match to TRBD2. This CDR3 has 15 amino acids. Trimming took 4 bases from V and 3 from J; bases not matched to a gene: 3. Germline V gene sequence: CDR1 KGHSH, CDR2 LQKENI. Here the CDR3 reads CASSQTSGGYYEQYF. CDR3 bases: TGTGCCAGCTCACAGACTAGCGGGGGGTACTACGAGCAGTACTTC.

The V call is TRBV7-3, the J call TRBJ2-1; the D gene could be TRBD1 or TRBD2 (5 bases each). CDR3 length: 15 amino acids. V lost 1 base to trimming and J lost 5 bases, with 12 bases between them. Germline lookup yields CDR1 SGHTA and CDR2 FQGTGA. Written as DNA, the CDR3 is TGTGCCAGCAGCTTAAATCGGGACCCCCACAATGAGCAGTTCTTC. Translated, it gives CASSLNRDPHNEQFF.

The V gene is TRBV27, the J gene TRBJ1-4; a possible D gene is TRBD1 (5 bases). Trimming pared 2 bases from V and 2 bases from J, leaving 6 bases between. This CDR3 region has 14 residues. Germline V CDR1 and CDR2: MNHEY, SMNVEV (reference sequence). Written as DNA, the CDR3 is TGTGCCAGCAGTTTACGGGGGACTAATGAAAAACTGTTTTTT. Translation gives CASSLRGTNEKLFF.

The chain employs TRBV6-5 and TRBJ2-5; 8 positions agree with TRBD2. Per germline, CDR1 MNHEY and CDR2 SVGAGI. The length of the CDR3 is 15 residues. V was clipped by 8 bases and J by 6 bases; unmatched bases: 14. The CDR3 DNA follows: TGTGCCAGCCACTCAGCGGGAGCGAGGGGAAAGACCCAGTACTTC. It translates to CASHSAGARGKTQYF.

This chain's CDR3 is CASTKGSGPQHF. The CDR3 DNA reads as TGTGCCAGCACCAAGGGATCGGGGCCCCAGCATTTT. The chain employs TRBV6-5 and TRBJ1-5; D is uncertain. The length of the CDR3 is 12 residues. Germline V gene lookup returns CDR1 MNHEY and CDR2 SVGAGI. The V gene lost 7 bases and the J gene lost 9 bases, with 13 bases spanning the gap.

V is TRBV5-1 and J is TRBJ2-5; a weak D match, TRBD1 (6 bases). This CDR3 comprises 13 residues. CDR1 is SGHRS and CDR2 is YFSETQ in the germline V gene. The V end was cut by 4 bases, the J end by 5 bases, with 12 bases between. The DNA for the CDR3 is TGCGCCAGCAGCCTAGGGGGTCCGGAGACCCAGTACTTC. Amino acids: CASSLGGPETQYF.

This chain connects TRBV5-1 to TRBJ2-3; tentative D call: TRBD2 (5 bases). The CDR3 is 15 amino acids. Germline CDR1 and CDR2: SGHRS and YFSETQ. Trimming stripped 2 bases from V and 5 bases from J, with 15 bases between. The CDR3 sequence is CASSFQADKGDTQYF. CDR3 bases: TGCGCCAGCAGCTTTCAAGCGGATAAAGGAGATACGCAGTATTTT.

This clone is a singleton in its sample. The chain links TRBV30 to TRBJ1-2; no clear D gene. The CDR3 runs to 13 residues. V lost 3 bases, J lost 4 bases, and 12 bases lay in between. Germline V gives CDR1 GTSNPN, CDR2 SVGIG (reference sequence). In nucleotides, the CDR3 is TGTGCCTGGAGGAATCTCTCACCCTATGGCTACACCTTC. Residues: CAWRNLSPYGYTF.

The rearrangement uses TRBV7-2 and TRBJ2-5; weak D call: TRBD2 (7 bases). V was clipped by 1 base and J by 7 bases, with 22 bases between them. Germline CDR1 and CDR2: SGHTA and FQGNSA. The CDR3 length is 17 residues. The CDR3 here is CASSLGGGGTLAGTQYF. The CDR3 bases are TGTGCCAGCAGCTTAGGCGGCGGGGGCACCCTAGCAGGGACCCAGTACTTC.

A few counts support this clone. The rearrangement joins TRBV19 to TRBJ2-2; 7 nucleotides line up with TRBD2. Germline-derived CDR1 and CDR2 are LNHDA and SQIVND (reference sequence). This CDR3 spans 16 amino acids. This chain's CDR3 is CATKGASGQNTGELFF. The CDR3, as DNA: TGTGCAACAAAAGGGGCTAGCGGCCAGAACACCGGGGAGCTGTTTTTT.

V usage is TRBV19 and J usage is TRBJ2-7; weak D call: TRBD1 (5 bases). The V gene's germline CDR1 is LNHDA and CDR2 SQIVND (reference sequence). The CDR3 sequence is 15 residues long. V was cut by 3 bases and J by 3 bases, with 15 bases left in between. CDR3 sequence: CASSIRQGKVYEQYF. CDR3 in DNA: TGTGCCAGTAGTATCCGCCAGGGTAAAGTCTACGAGCAGTACTTC.

As DNA, the CDR3 is TGTGCCAGCAGACGATACAATGAGCAGTTCTTC. It specifies CASRRYNEQFF. V gene TRBV27 combines with J gene TRBJ2-1; D is unclear. This CDR3 region has 11 residues. Trimming removed 6 bases from V and 4 bases from J, with 4 bases in between. CDR1 and CDR2 from the germline V gene are MNHEY and SMNVEV (reference sequence).

This clone showed up just once. The chain carries TRBV19 and TRBJ1-5; the match to TRBD1 covers 9 bases. CDR3 length: 16 amino acids. Losses at the gene ends were 3 bases for V and 6 bases for J; bases not matched to a gene: 9. From germline, CDR1 is LNHDA and CDR2 SQIVND (reference sequence). The CDR3 coding sequence is TGTGCCAGTAGTATGATACGGGGACAGGGCCGTCAGCCCCAGCATTTT. Translated, it gives CASSMIRGQGRQPQHF.

The chain combines TRBV6-5 with TRBJ2-7; D gene unclear. Germline V gives CDR1 MNHEY, CDR2 SVGAGI. The CDR3 loop spans 14 amino acids. V gave up 2 bases and J gave up 2 bases, with 10 bases separating them. CDR3: CASSYPRRPYEQYF. CDR3 coding DNA: TGTGCCAGCAGTTACCCTAGACGACCCTACGAGCAGTACTTC.

J is TRBJ1-2 and V is TRBV5-4; D ambiguous. CDR3 length equals 16 residues. Between the trimmed V and J ends, which lost 3 bases and 4 bases, there was a span of 19 bases. The V gene's germline CDR1 is SGHNT and CDR2 YYREEE (reference sequence). CDR3 loop: CASSSLLGPRLYGYTF. For the CDR3, the DNA is TGTGCCAGCAGCTCACTCCTCGGACCCAGACTCTATGGCTACACCTTC.

The rearrangement links TRBV2 to TRBJ2-3; D gene unclear. Trimming removed 5 bases from V and 0 bases from J, with 12 bases in between. Germline V gives CDR1 SNHLY, CDR2 FYNNEI. The CDR3 runs to 15 residues. CDR3 sequence (DNA): TGTGCCAGCAGTTCCTCTTCGATAAGCACAGATACGCAGTATTTT. Protein product: CASSSSSISTDTQYF.

This clone was detected only once. V is TRBV4-1 and J is TRBJ1-5, with TRBD1 as a possible D gene (5 bases). The V end was cut by 1 base, the J end by 8 bases, with 15 bases between. This CDR3 spans 15 amino acids. The germline CDR1 and CDR2 sequences are MGHRA and YSYEKL. The CDR3 is CASSQGWTIGEPQHF. The CDR3, as DNA: TGCGCCAGCAGCCAAGGATGGACAATCGGGGAGCCCCAGCATTTT.

The gene calls are TRBV5-6 and TRBJ1-5; no clear D gene. The CDR3 covers 13 residues. The V gene lost 4 bases and the J gene lost 4 bases, with 9 bases spanning the gap. Germline-derived CDR1 and CDR2 are SGHDT and YYEEEE. CDR3 amino acids: CASSQYTNQPQHF. CDR3 nucleotide sequence: TGTGCCAGCAGCCAATACACAAATCAGCCCCAGCATTTT.